These T cell receptor beta chains were read from a single sample in a study of blood T cell repertoires in COVID-19. TCRdb's table, derived via immunoSEQ multiplex PCR, lists solely in-frame clones and lacks some. The sample has some 200,000 clones, roughly 84% seen once. Sequencing input: peripheral blood. These receptors all stem from a human donor in a cohort sampled during active COVID-19. CDR3s include the opening cysteine and the closing phenylalanine or tryptophan. Fields, in order: J gene, D gene, V gene, CDR3 length, clone size, CDR3 DNA, CDR3 protein. A D gene is named only where the DNA matches it firmly. Expanded clones get a size class; other rows say once, few or many, or leave the size out.

J: TRBJ1-6
D: .
V: TRBV2
length: 14
size: .
DNA: TGTGCCAGCAGATTGGGCCTTTATAATTCACCCCTCCACTTT
CDR3: CASRLGLYNSPLHF

J: TRBJ2-7
D: TRBD2
V: TRBV5-4
length: 14
size: few
DNA: TGTGCCAGCAGCTTGGCCGGGGGGGCCTACGAGCAGTACTTC
CDR3: CASSLAGGAYEQYF

J: TRBJ2-3
D: TRBD1
V: TRBV27
length: 15
size: .
DNA: TGTGCCAGCAGCCCCGGACAGGCAGGCACAGATACGCAGTATTTT
CDR3: CASSPGQAGTDTQYF

J: TRBJ1-5
D: TRBD1
V: TRBV10-2
length: 14
size: .
DNA: TGCGCCAGCAGAGGACAGGGGGCATATCAGCCCCAGCATTTT
CDR3: CASRGQGAYQPQHF

J: TRBJ2-7
D: TRBD2
V: TRBV4-1
length: 17
size: .
DNA: TGCGCCAGCAGCCAATATAGGGCTAGCGGGGACTCCTACGAGCAGTACTTC
CDR3: CASSQYRASGDSYEQYF

J: TRBJ2-7
D: .
V: TRBV28
length: 14
size: .
DNA: TGTGCCAGCAGTTTAAGGGGAAGGGCCTACGAGCAGTACTTC
CDR3: CASSLRGRAYEQYF

J: TRBJ1-6
D: .
V: TRBV7-9
length: 13
size: .
DNA: TGTGCCAGCAGCTTAGGGAGAGATTCACCCCTCCACTTT
CDR3: CASSLGRDSPLHF

J: TRBJ1-2
D: TRBD1
V: TRBV18
length: 15
size: .
DNA: TGTGCCAGCTCACTCTCAGGACAGGGAAGCTATGGCTACACCTTC
CDR3: CASSLSGQGSYGYTF

J: TRBJ2-7
D: .
V: TRBV5-6
length: 14
size: .
DNA: TGTGCCAGCAGCTTGACACAGGCGATCTACGAGCAGTACTTC
CDR3: CASSLTQAIYEQYF

J: TRBJ2-1
D: TRBD2
V: TRBV4-1
length: 18
size: .
DNA: TGCGCCAGCAGCCAAGATAATGCGCCGAGGACTAGCGGGAGGGGGCAGTTCTTC
CDR3: CASSQDNAPRTSGRGQFF

J: TRBJ1-1
D: .
V: TRBV5-1
length: 15
size: .
DNA: TGCGCCAGCAGCTTGGTGGACAGAATGAACACTGAAGCTTTCTTT
CDR3: CASSLVDRMNTEAFF

J: TRBJ2-3
D: .
V: TRBV4-1
length: 17
size: .
DNA: TGCGCCAGCAGCTCCCAAAGCGTGAGAGCTAGCACAGATACGCAGTATTTT
CDR3: CASSSQSVRASTDTQYF

J: TRBJ2-5
D: TRBD2
V: TRBV18
length: 15
size: .
DNA: TGTGCCAGCTCACCTCTAGCGGAGCTTCAAGAGACCCAGTACTTC
CDR3: CASSPLAELQETQYF

J: TRBJ1-1
D: .
V: TRBV19
length: 14
size: many
DNA: TGTGCCAGTAGTATGGACAGATACTCGGCTGAAGCTTTCTTT
CDR3: CASSMDRYSAEAFF

J: TRBJ2-7
D: TRBD1
V: TRBV4-1
length: 15
size: .
DNA: TGCGCCAGCAGCCAAGCCGGGACAGGGTTCTACGAGCAGTACTTC
CDR3: CASSQAGTGFYEQYF

J: TRBJ1-1
D: .
V: TRBV19
length: 14
size: .
DNA: TGTGCCAGTAGTATACTAAGGGAGCACACTGAAGCTTTCTTT
CDR3: CASSILREHTEAFF

J: TRBJ1-1
D: .
V: TRBV27
length: 17
size: .
DNA: TGTGCCAGCAGTATAACCCCACCGAGGGCTAGGAACACTGAAGCTTTCTTT
CDR3: CASSITPPRARNTEAFF

J: TRBJ2-5
D: .
V: TRBV3-1/TRBV3-2
length: 16
size: .
DNA: TGTGCCAGCAGCCCCCGGGACTTGTCCTCTCAAGAGACCCAGTACTTC
CDR3: CASSPRDLSSQETQYF

J: TRBJ2-7
D: TRBD2
V: TRBV7-6
length: 15
size: .
DNA: TGTGCCAGCAGCTTAGAGACTAGCGGGAGTATTGAGCAGTACTTC
CDR3: CASSLETSGSIEQYF

J: TRBJ2-7
D: .
V: TRBV20-1
length: 12
size: once
DNA: TGCAGTGCTAGTCCGGGAGTATCCGAGCAGTACTTC
CDR3: CSASPGVSEQYF

J: TRBJ2-1
D: TRBD2
V: TRBV4-2
length: 15
size: once
DNA: TGTGCCAGCAGCCAAGACGGACTAGCGGGCAATGAGCAGTTCTTC
CDR3: CASSQDGLAGNEQFF

J: TRBJ2-3
D: .
V: TRBV5-1
length: 17
size: .
DNA: TGCGCCAGCAGCTTGGGAGGATCCAGCGAGTACACAGATACGCAGTATTTT
CDR3: CASSLGGSSEYTDTQYF

J: TRBJ2-1
D: .
V: TRBV7-6
length: 16
size: many
DNA: TGTGCCAGCAGCTTAGCGTTCGGGATAAGCGCAAATGAGCAGTTCTTC
CDR3: CASSLAFGISANEQFF

J: TRBJ1-5
D: TRBD1
V: TRBV19
length: 15
size: .
DNA: TGTGCCAGTAGTCCGCAGACAGGGGGCTATCAGCCCCAGCATTTT
CDR3: CASSPQTGGYQPQHF

J: TRBJ2-7
D: .
V: TRBV20-1
length: 11
size: .
DNA: TGCAGTGCTCCTAACTTCTACGAGCAGTACTTC
CDR3: CSAPNFYEQYF

J: TRBJ2-5
D: TRBD2
V: TRBV30
length: 17
size: .
DNA: TGTGCCTGGAGTGTACCTTGGAGCGGGAGAGGGGCAGAGACCCAGTACTTC
CDR3: CAWSVPWSGRGAETQYF

J: TRBJ2-1
D: TRBD2
V: TRBV29-1
length: 16
size: .
DNA: TGCAGCGTTGAGACGGGACTAGCGGGAAGGTACAATGAGCAGTTCTTC
CDR3: CSVETGLAGRYNEQFF

J: TRBJ2-1
D: TRBD2
V: TRBV11-2
length: 15
size: .
DNA: TGTGCCAGCAGGGGACTAGCGGGAGGGCCCGAGGAGCAGTTCTTC
CDR3: CASRGLAGGPEEQFF

J: TRBJ2-3
D: .
V: TRBV5-4
length: 16
size: .
DNA: TGTGCCAGCAGCCCGAATCTAGCGACTAGCACAGATACGCAGTATTTT
CDR3: CASSPNLATSTDTQYF

J: TRBJ2-7
D: TRBD2
V: TRBV6-5
length: 14
size: .
DNA: TGTGCCAGCAGTTACCTAGCGGGAGGATACGAGCAGTACTTC
CDR3: CASSYLAGGYEQYF

J: TRBJ1-2
D: TRBD1
V: TRBV29-1
length: 13
size: .
DNA: TGCAGCGTGGGCGGGACAGGGTTCTATGGCTACACCTTC
CDR3: CSVGGTGFYGYTF

J: TRBJ1-5
D: .
V: TRBV28
length: 14
size: .
DNA: TGTGCCAGCAGGGAGGGGGGGGCTGGTCAGCCCCAGCATTTT
CDR3: CASREGGAGQPQHF

J: TRBJ2-3
D: .
V: TRBV3-1/TRBV3-2
length: 16
size: .
DNA: TGTGCCAGCAGCCAAGAGATGGGACTTAGCACAGATACGCAGTATTTT
CDR3: CASSQEMGLSTDTQYF

J: TRBJ1-2
D: .
V: TRBV7-2
length: 15
size: .
DNA: TGTGCCAGCAGCTTAGCGGGAGGATCTAACTATGGCTACACCTTC
CDR3: CASSLAGGSNYGYTF

J: TRBJ2-7
D: .
V: TRBV7-9
length: 12
size: .
DNA: TGTGCCAGCAGCTTTAGTTCCAACGAGCAGTACTTC
CDR3: CASSFSSNEQYF

J: TRBJ2-7
D: TRBD1
V: TRBV7-2
length: 15
size: .
DNA: TGTGCCAGCAGCTTATGGGACAGGGGGCTCCACGAGCAGTACTTC
CDR3: CASSLWDRGLHEQYF

J: TRBJ2-2
D: TRBD2
V: TRBV19
length: 15
size: once
DNA: TGTGCCACCAGAGGGGGACTAGCGGCCACCGGGGAGCTGTTTTTT
CDR3: CATRGGLAATGELFF

J: TRBJ2-7
D: .
V: TRBV6-6
length: 17
size: .
DNA: TGTGCCAGCAGTCTAAAGATAGGACTCGGAGGGTCCTACGAGCAGTACTTC
CDR3: CASSLKIGLGGSYEQYF

J: TRBJ1-6
D: .
V: TRBV5-1
length: 14
size: .
DNA: TGCGCCAGCAGCCTGGGGGGCGGAATGGTGTCCCTCCACTTT
CDR3: CASSLGGGMVSLHF

J: TRBJ2-4
D: .
V: TRBV5-5
length: 14
size: .
DNA: TGTGCCAGCAGCGGGACATCAGTCAAAAACATTCAGTACTTC
CDR3: CASSGTSVKNIQYF

J: TRBJ2-3
D: .
V: TRBV9
length: 15
size: .
DNA: TGTGCCAGCAGCGGCCGGGACTCTTACACAGATACGCAGTATTTT
CDR3: CASSGRDSYTDTQYF

J: TRBJ2-7
D: TRBD1
V: TRBV18
length: 14
size: .
DNA: TGTGCCAGCTCACATAGGGACAGTCCTTACGAGCAGTACTTC
CDR3: CASSHRDSPYEQYF

J: TRBJ1-4
D: TRBD1
V: TRBV19
length: 15
size: .
DNA: TGTGCCAGTAGTACCACCGGGACAGGGAATGAAAAACTGTTTTTT
CDR3: CASSTTGTGNEKLFF

J: TRBJ2-3
D: TRBD2
V: TRBV7-2
length: 15
size: .
DNA: TGTGCCAGCAGTTTTAGCGGGAGCGGTAGAGGTACGCAGTATTTT
CDR3: CASSFSGSGRGTQYF

J: TRBJ2-3
D: .
V: TRBV7-9
length: 14
size: .
DNA: TGTGCCAGCAGCCCCACAGGGTTCACAGATACGCAGTATTTT
CDR3: CASSPTGFTDTQYF

J: TRBJ1-3
D: TRBD1
V: TRBV19
length: 14
size: .
DNA: TGTGCCAGTAGCAGACAGGGAGCAGGAAACACCATATATTTT
CDR3: CASSRQGAGNTIYF

J: TRBJ2-1
D: TRBD2
V: TRBV5-8
length: 17
size: .
DNA: TGTGCCAGCAGCTTGACTAGCGGGGGTTACTCCTACAATGAGCAGTTCTTC
CDR3: CASSLTSGGYSYNEQFF

J: TRBJ2-1
D: .
V: TRBV16
length: 14
size: .
DNA: TGTGCCAGCAGCCACCATGGGCCCTACAATGAGCAGTTCTTC
CDR3: CASSHHGPYNEQFF

J: TRBJ1-4
D: .
V: TRBV6-5
length: 15
size: .
DNA: TGTGCCAGCAGTTACTATCGGGGGAGTTTCGAAAAACTGTTTTTT
CDR3: CASSYYRGSFEKLFF

J: TRBJ1-2
D: TRBD1
V: TRBV28
length: 14
size: .
DNA: TGTGCCAGCAGGGGGACAGGGGGTAACTATGGCTACACCTTC
CDR3: CASRGTGGNYGYTF

J: TRBJ1-1
D: TRBD1
V: TRBV2
length: 15
size: .
DNA: TGTGCCAGCAGCCGATTACAGGGGACTGCGGCTGAAGCTTTCTTT
CDR3: CASSRLQGTAAEAFF

J: TRBJ2-7
D: TRBD1
V: TRBV28
length: 15
size: .
DNA: TGTGCCAGCAGTACAGGGACAGGGGCTACCTACGAGCAGTACTTC
CDR3: CASSTGTGATYEQYF

J: TRBJ2-5
D: .
V: TRBV11-2
length: 12
size: .
DNA: TGTGCCAGCAGCTTAGCAGGGGAGACCCAGTACTTC
CDR3: CASSLAGETQYF